These T cell receptor beta chains were read from a single sample in a study of blood T cell repertoires in COVID-19. TCRdb keeps only in-frame clones here, not all; method: immunoSEQ multiplex PCR. The sample gives about 72,000 clones, approximately 89% of which show up once; 35% is in the top ten. The sample taken for sequencing was peripheral blood. These receptors all come from a woman of 80 years or more with active or convalescent COVID-19. The CDR3 runs from the conserved cysteine through the conserved F or W. A D gene is named only where the DNA matches it firmly. Clone size is stated in some rows and not others, as once, few, many or a class when expanded.

v_gene	d_gene	j_gene	abundance	CDR3aa	CDR3nt
TRBV19	TRBD2	TRBJ2-2	-	CASSELAGAAGELFF	TGTGCCAGTAGTGAACTAGCGGGGGCGGCCGGGGAGCTGTTTTTT
TRBV11-3	-	TRBJ2-5	few	CASSPGGRGETQYF	TGTGCCAGCTCCCCCGGCGGCAGGGGCGAGACCCAGTACTTC
TRBV7-2	-	TRBJ1-3	once	CASSFKGSGNTIYF	TGTGCCAGCAGCTTTAAGGGGTCGGGAAACACCATATATTTT
TRBV7-2	TRBD2	TRBJ2-5	-	CASSWRRGVETQYF	TGTGCCAGCAGCTGGAGACGGGGGGTCGAGACCCAGTACTTC
TRBV7-2	-	TRBJ1-5	-	CASSFSERGQPQHF	TGTGCCAGCAGCTTTTCAGAGCGGGGGCAGCCCCAGCATTTT
TRBV7-2	TRBD2	TRBJ2-2	-	CASSLGQRGPQGELFF	TGTGCCAGCAGCTTAGGCCAGCGGGGGCCCCAGGGTGAACTGTTTTTT
TRBV4-1	TRBD1	TRBJ2-7	-	CASRTGPYEQYF	TGCGCCAGCAGGACAGGGCCCTACGAGCAGTACTTC
TRBV11-3	TRBD1	TRBJ1-1	few	CASSSGGRSTEAFF	TGTGCCAGCAGCTCAGGGGGGCGTAGCACTGAAGCTTTCTTT
TRBV6-1	TRBD1	TRBJ2-7	-	CASSDQGAIAYEQYF	TGTGCCAGCAGTGACCAGGGGGCGATCGCCTACGAGCAGTACTTC
TRBV13	-	TRBJ1-1	-	CASSLDGGGAEAFF	TGTGCCAGCAGCTTAGACGGTGGGGGGGCTGAAGCTTTCTTT
TRBV2	TRBD1	TRBJ1-1	-	CARLPTGTGGRGEAFF	TGTGCCAGGCTTCCAACCGGGACAGGGGGCCGAGGTGAAGCTTTCTTT
TRBV2	-	TRBJ2-6	-	CASTGQLVSGANVLTF	TGTGCCAGTACGGGACAACTCGTCTCTGGGGCCAACGTCCTGACTTTC
TRBV28	TRBD2	TRBJ2-2	-	CASSLTSGVPGELFF	TGTGCCAGCAGTTTAACTAGCGGGGTCCCCGGGGAGCTGTTTTTT
TRBV7-2	TRBD1	TRBJ2-7	-	CASSLRQGTLYEQYF	TGTGCCAGCAGCCTCCGACAGGGCACTCTCTACGAGCAGTACTTC
TRBV6-5	TRBD1	TRBJ1-5	-	CASSYRGGVGNQPQHF	TGTGCCAGCAGTTACCGAGGGGGCGTGGGCAATCAGCCCCAGCATTTT
TRBV28	-	TRBJ1-1	once	CASSNRGTSMNTEAFF	TGTGCCAGCAGTAATAGGGGCACATCCATGAACACTGAAGCTTTCTTT
TRBV27	-	TRBJ2-2	few	CASSLWGVDFAGELFF	TGTGCCAGCAGTTTATGGGGGGTAGATTTTGCCGGGGAGCTGTTTTTT
TRBV5-4	TRBD1	TRBJ1-1	-	CASSPGQYTEAFF	TGTGCCAGCAGCCCGGGACAGTACACTGAAGCTTTCTTT
TRBV5-1	-	TRBJ2-5	-	CASTLRGQETQYF	TGCGCCAGCACCCTACGGGGACAAGAGACCCAGTACTTC
TRBV2	TRBD1	TRBJ2-2	once	CASSEWTGDTGELFF	TGTGCCAGCAGTGAGTGGACAGGGGACACCGGGGAGCTGTTTTTT
TRBV27	TRBD2	TRBJ2-1	-	CASSLGPAGAASYNEQFF	TGTGCCAGCAGTTTGGGCCCAGCGGGGGCTGCCTCCTACAATGAGCAGTTCTTC
TRBV11-3	TRBD2	TRBJ2-3	-	CASSQGRGSPFGTDTQYF	TGTGCCAGCAGCCAAGGGCGGGGGTCCCCTTTTGGGACAGATACGCAGTATTTT
TRBV4-3	TRBD1	TRBJ1-3	-	CASSQGQGVFLGTIYF	TGCGCCAGCAGCCAGGGTCAGGGGGTGTTTTTGGGCACCATATATTTT
TRBV9	TRBD1	TRBJ1-2	-	CASSVEPQGARGYTF	TGTGCCAGCAGCGTAGAGCCCCAGGGGGCTAGGGGCTACACCTTC
TRBV5-1	TRBD2	TRBJ2-5	-	CASSTGLDIGETQYF	TGCGCCAGCAGCACGGGACTAGATATAGGGGAGACCCAGTACTTC
TRBV7-2	-	TRBJ2-7	-	CASSSRVPPYEQYF	TGTGCCAGCAGCTCCCGGGTTCCACCCTACGAGCAGTACTTC
TRBV7-2	TRBD2	TRBJ2-5	once	CASSARGGIETQYF	TGTGCCAGCAGCGCCCGGGGGGGCATAGAGACCCAGTACTTC
TRBV9	TRBD2	TRBJ2-6	-	CASSVVGGGAERTGANVLTF	TGTGCCAGCAGCGTAGTAGGCGGGGGGGCCGAACGTACTGGGGCCAACGTCCTGACTTTC
TRBV5-1	-	TRBJ1-1	-	CASRRELQNTEAFF	TGCGCCAGCCGTCGGGAGTTACAGAACACTGAAGCTTTCTTT